Sequencing of this T cell receptor beta chain was carried out in a study of human T cells and chemical hapten exposure (dated by TCRdb to 2020 to 2022). For the study in its entirety: For sensitization, 2% DPC in acetone was applied to a 2 cm by 2 cm area of upper inner arm skin. Patients additionally received weekly therapeutic DPC doses to the scalp throughout the approximately 22-week study period. Patch tests used Finn chambers with 0.01% DPC on the upper back, scored after 6 days by International Contact Dermatitis Research Group standards. The patient cohort, mostly female, included alopecia areata with under or over 50% scalp involvement, alopecia totalis and alopecia universalis. Libraries were combined into a pool for sequencing, and differences in TCR yield between samples came mainly from small differences in library volumes within the pool. The study tracked peripheral blood TCR repertoire changes in vivo during primary and secondary sensitization to the hapten diphenylcyclopropenone (DPC) in alopecia patients. Patient blood was sampled pre-sensitization (week 0) and at 2, 6 and about 24 weeks after DPC sensitization. Approximately 28 alopecia patients gave blood for TCR sequencing at one to four time points (pre-sensitization, 2, 6 and 24 weeks). General study outcomes and caveats: A positive correlation was found between the number of PT1 expanded TCRs and patch test score, with significance reached at thresholds 8, 16 and 32 but not 4. Significantly more large CDR3 similarity clusters were formed by expanded TCRs than by pre-sensitization or healthy control sets, consistent with antigen-driven responses. DPC sensitization did not change the number of TCRs with a frequency above 1 in 1000, and there was no evidence of changes in global repertoire structure. Because every patient had alopecia, a presumed autoimmune disease, the patients' immune response might differ from that of healthy individuals. After repeated subsampling, changes were observed in the strength of the expansion versus patch-test correlation and in the threshold at which the correlation became significant.

The germline V gene supplies CDR1 MDHEN and CDR2 SYDVKM. V lost 3 bases and J lost 3 bases, and the count of bases not matched to a germline gene is 6. There are 16 amino acids in the CDR3, from cysteine to phenylalanine inclusive. Left in the record is the CDR3 DNA by itself, 48 bases read in frame from the first base. Per the publication, the time point label means: patch test 3, about 24 weeks after DPC sensitization. According to the study, the label for this sample's treatment or condition signals: therapeutic diphenylcyclopropenone sensitization with weekly scalp DPC. At each patch-test visit, blood was drawn before the patch test was applied. Patients were considered eligible if aged 18 to 70, diagnosed with alopecia and deemed suitable for DPC therapy, and patients were excluded if pregnant. Unfractionated whole blood was collected in Tempus Blood RNA tubes, and total RNA was extracted from that blood.

This clonotype was detected a few times. The specificity of this receptor is unknown. The sample holds no much larger clone one base away, and base qualities are not on file. The library was obtained by RACE. Sequencing was carried out with a NextSeq 500. During library preparation, unique molecular identifiers were attached to individual cDNA molecules so that TCRs could be counted quantitatively and reproducibly. From each blood RNA sample, both TCR alpha and TCR beta chains were sequenced. In the authors' own workflow: Samples had a median of roughly 87,000 TCRs, with a range from roughly 23,224 to 750,000. V, J and CDR3 annotation of the TCR reads was performed with the Decombinator software suite. For PS versus PT1 abundance plots, all samples were subsampled to the same number of TCRs (28,000). Expanded TCRs were defined as absent before sensitization and observed at least eight times at the 2-week time point. Using fastp at Q25 and MiXCR, TCRdb reprocessed the public reads and kept productive beta chains. Identical CDR3 protein sequences are pooled into one entry, listed with their most common genes and DNA. TCRdb, not the original authors, processed these V and J calls. This sample holds some 96,000 distinct CDR3 sequences; 25% to 30% were observed only once. The ten biggest clones cover 10% of the sample.

The material sequenced was whole blood, taken in connection with sensitization to the hapten diphenylcyclopropenone (DPC). In this chain, TRBV28 is recombined with TRBJ2-5; 11 middle bases align to TRBD1. The clonotype was recovered from a man between 35 and 55 years old with alopecia areata. Some clones in this sample may be carry-over from other donors' samples. The CDR3 loop reads CASSFIGTGGEETQYF. The DNA reads TGTGCCAGCAGTTTTATCGGGACAGGGGGGGAAGAGACCCAGTACTTC.